This TCR beta chain was sequenced during a study of tumor-infiltrating lymphocytes in localized non-small cell lung cancer. Broader study findings: TCR sequencing covered a subset of patients with enough tissue. No T-cell fraction difference was seen between IM1 and IM2 tumors.

By share, this clone ranks as large. Its antigen remains unidentified. The V gene's germline CDR1 is MNHEY and CDR2 SMNVEV (reference sequence). V was pared by 10 bases and J by 3 bases, with 12 bases of the junction left unmatched. The CDR3 sequence is 15 residues long. Clones were sequenced by immunoSEQ multiplex PCR, and TCRdb holds only the in-frame ones, with some missing. The sample consists of about 6,700 clones, about 79% of them appearing once. V and J are TRBV27 and TRBJ1-5, with 7 bases fitting TRBD1. This receptor was taken from a human donor with non-small cell lung cancer. The source material was uninvolved lung tissue not adjacent to the tumor. CDR3 in amino acids: CATRASDRANQPQHF. In DNA form, the CDR3 reads TGTGCCACAAGGGCCAGCGACAGGGCCAATCAGCCCCAGCATTTT.